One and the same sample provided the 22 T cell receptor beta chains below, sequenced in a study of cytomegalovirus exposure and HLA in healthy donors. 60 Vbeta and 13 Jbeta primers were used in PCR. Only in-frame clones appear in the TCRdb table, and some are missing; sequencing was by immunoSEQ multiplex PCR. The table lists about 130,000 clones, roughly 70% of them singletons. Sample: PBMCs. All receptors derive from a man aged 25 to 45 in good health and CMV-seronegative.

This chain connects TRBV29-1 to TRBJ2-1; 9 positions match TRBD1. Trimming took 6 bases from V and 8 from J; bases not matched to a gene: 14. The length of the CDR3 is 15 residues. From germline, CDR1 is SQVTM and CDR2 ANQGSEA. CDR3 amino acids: CSVDSQGAQVDEQFF. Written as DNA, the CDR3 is TGCAGCGTCGATTCACAGGGGGCCCAGGTGGATGAGCAGTTCTTC.

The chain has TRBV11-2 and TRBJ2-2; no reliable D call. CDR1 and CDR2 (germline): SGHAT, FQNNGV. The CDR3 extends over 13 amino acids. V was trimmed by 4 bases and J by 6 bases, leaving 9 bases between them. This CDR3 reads CASSSRVAGELFF. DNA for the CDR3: TGTGCCAGCAGCTCGAGAGTAGCCGGGGAGCTGTTTTTT.

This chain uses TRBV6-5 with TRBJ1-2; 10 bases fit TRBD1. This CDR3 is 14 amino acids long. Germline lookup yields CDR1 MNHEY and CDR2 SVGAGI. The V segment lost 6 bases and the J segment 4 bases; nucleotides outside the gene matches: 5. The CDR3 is CASRWTGGGYGYTF. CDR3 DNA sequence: TGTGCCAGCAGGTGGACAGGGGGAGGCTATGGCTACACCTTC.

CDR3 sequence: CASSPIGDRGDTYEQYF. As DNA, the CDR3 is TGTGCCAGCAGCCCCATAGGGGACAGGGGGGATACCTACGAGCAGTACTTC. The chain is built from TRBV7-8 and TRBJ2-7, with 11 bases matching TRBD1. This CDR3 region has 17 residues. Unmatched junction bases numbered 11, after V lost 5 bases and J lost 2 bases. Germline CDR1 is SGHVS and CDR2 is FQNEAQ.

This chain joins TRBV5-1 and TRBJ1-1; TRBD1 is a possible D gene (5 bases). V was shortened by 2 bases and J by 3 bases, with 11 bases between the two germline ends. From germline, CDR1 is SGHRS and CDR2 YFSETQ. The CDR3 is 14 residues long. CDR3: CASSLGGDYTEAFF. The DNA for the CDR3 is TGCGCCAGCAGCTTAGGAGGGGATTACACTGAAGCTTTCTTT. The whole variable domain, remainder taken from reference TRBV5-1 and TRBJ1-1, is KAGVTQTPRYLIKTRGQQVTLSCSPISGHRSVSWYQQTPGQGLQFLFEYFSETQRNKGNFPGRFSGRQFSNSRSEMNVSTLELGDSALYLCASSLGGDYTEAFFGQGTRLTVV.

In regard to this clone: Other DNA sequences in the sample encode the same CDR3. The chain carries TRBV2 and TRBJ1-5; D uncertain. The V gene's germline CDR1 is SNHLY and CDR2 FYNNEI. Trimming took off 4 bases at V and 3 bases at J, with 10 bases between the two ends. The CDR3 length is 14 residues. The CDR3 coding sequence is TGTGCCAGCAGTGCATGGAGGGCCAATCAGCCCCAGCATTTT. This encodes CASSAWRANQPQHF.

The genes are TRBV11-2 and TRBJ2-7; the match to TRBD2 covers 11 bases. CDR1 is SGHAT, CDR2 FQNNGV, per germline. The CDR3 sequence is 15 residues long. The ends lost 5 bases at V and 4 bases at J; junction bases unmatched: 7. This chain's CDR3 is CASSVTGTSGYEQYF. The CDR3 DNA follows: TGTGCCAGCAGCGTCACCGGGACTAGCGGTTACGAGCAGTACTTC. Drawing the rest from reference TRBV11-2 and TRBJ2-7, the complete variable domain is EAGVAQSPRYKIIEKRQSVAFWCNPISGHATLYWYQQILGQGPKLLIQFQNNGVVDDSQLPKDRFSAERLKGVDSTLKIQPAKLEDSAVYLCASSVTGTSGYEQYFGPGTRLTVT.

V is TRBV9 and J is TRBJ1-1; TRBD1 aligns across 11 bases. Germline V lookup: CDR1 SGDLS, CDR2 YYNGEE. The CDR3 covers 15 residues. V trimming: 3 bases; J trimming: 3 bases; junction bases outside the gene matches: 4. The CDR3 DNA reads TGTGCCAGCAGCGGAGGGACAGGGGGATACACTGAAGCTTTCTTT. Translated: CASSGGTGGYTEAFF. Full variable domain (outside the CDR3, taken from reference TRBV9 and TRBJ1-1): DSGVTQTPKHLITATGQRVTLRCSPRSGDLSVYWYQQSLDQGLQFLIQYYNGEERAKGNILERFSAQQFPDLHSELNLSSLELGDSALYFCASSGGTGGYTEAFFGQGTRLTVV.

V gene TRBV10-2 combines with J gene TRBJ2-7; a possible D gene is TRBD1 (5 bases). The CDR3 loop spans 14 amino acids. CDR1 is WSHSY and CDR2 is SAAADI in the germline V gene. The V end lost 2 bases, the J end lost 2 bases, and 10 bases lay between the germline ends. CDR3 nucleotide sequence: TGCGCCAGCAGTGAGGGCAGGGTTGCCTACGAGCAGTACTTC. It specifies CASSEGRVAYEQYF.

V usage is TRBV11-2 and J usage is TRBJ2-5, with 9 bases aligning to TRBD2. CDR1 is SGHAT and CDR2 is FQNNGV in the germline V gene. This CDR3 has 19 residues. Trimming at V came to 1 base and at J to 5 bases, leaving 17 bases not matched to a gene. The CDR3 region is CASSLGAQGRGGHWETQYF. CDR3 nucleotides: TGTGCCAGCAGCTTAGGGGCGCAGGGGCGGGGGGGCCATTGGGAGACCCAGTACTTC.

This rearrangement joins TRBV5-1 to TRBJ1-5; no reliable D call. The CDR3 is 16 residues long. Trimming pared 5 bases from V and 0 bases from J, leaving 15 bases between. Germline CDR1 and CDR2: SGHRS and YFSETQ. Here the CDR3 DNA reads TGCGCCAGCAGGGGGAGGCAAACAGTTAGCAATCAGCCCCAGCATTTT. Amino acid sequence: CASRGRQTVSNQPQHF.

CDR3 bases: TGTGCCAGCAGTTTATTAGGGGGCGCCGGGGAGCTGTTTTTT. Translation gives CASSLLGGAGELFF. The chain links TRBV27 to TRBJ2-2; TRBD1 matches at 7 bases. The germline gives CDR1 MNHEY, CDR2 SMNVEV (reference sequence). The CDR3 runs 14 residues. Germline trimming cut 1 base from V and 6 bases from J; bases unmatched to any gene: 2.

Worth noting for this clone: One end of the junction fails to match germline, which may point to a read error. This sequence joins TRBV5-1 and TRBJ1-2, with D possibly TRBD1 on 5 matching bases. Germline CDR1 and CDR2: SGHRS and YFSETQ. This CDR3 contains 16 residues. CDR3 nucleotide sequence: TGCGCCGGCAGCCTGATCCCAGGGTCCAATGACTTTGGCTACACCTTC. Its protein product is CAGSLIPGSNDFGYTF.

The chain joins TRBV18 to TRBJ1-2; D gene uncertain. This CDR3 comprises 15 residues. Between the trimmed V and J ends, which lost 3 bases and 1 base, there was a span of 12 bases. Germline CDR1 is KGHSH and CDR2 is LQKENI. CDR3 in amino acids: CASSPRTEFNYGYTF. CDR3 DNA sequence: TGTGCCAGCTCACCGCGAACCGAATTTAACTATGGCTACACCTTC.

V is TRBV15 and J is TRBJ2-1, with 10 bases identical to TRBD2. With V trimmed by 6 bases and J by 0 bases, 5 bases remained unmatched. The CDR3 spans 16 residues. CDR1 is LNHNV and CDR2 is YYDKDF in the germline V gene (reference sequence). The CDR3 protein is CATRQSSGSSYNEQFF. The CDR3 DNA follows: TGTGCCACCAGACAGTCTAGCGGGAGCTCCTACAATGAGCAGTTCTTC.

The CDR3 DNA reads TGTGCCAGCGTCGCGGGGGGGGAATCCTACGAGCAGTACTTC. It encodes CASVAGGESYEQYF. The J gene is TRBJ2-7, the V gene TRBV28; 9 nucleotides agree with TRBD2. CDR1 and CDR2 (germline): MDHEN, SYDVKM. There are 14 residues in the CDR3. Germline trimming cut 8 bases from V and 1 base from J; bases unmatched to any gene: 6.

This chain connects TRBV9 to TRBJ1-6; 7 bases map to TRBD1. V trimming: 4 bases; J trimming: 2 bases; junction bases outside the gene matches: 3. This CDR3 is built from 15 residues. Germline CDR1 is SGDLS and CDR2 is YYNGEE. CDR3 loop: CASSPTGTYNSPLHF. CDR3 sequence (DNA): TGTGCCAGCAGCCCGACAGGGACCTATAATTCACCCCTCCACTTT.

This chain's CDR3 is CASNQDRYYNEQFF. The CDR3 DNA is TGTGCCAGTAATCAGGACAGGTATTACAATGAGCAGTTCTTC. This sequence joins TRBV19 and TRBJ2-1; TRBD1 matches 7 bases. With V trimmed by 7 bases and J by 4 bases, 7 bases remained unmatched. Germline V gene lookup returns CDR1 LNHDA and CDR2 SQIVND (reference sequence). The CDR3 totals 14 residues. The full variable domain, its missing parts supplied by reference TRBV19 and TRBJ2-1, is DGGITQSPKYLFRKEGQNVTLSCEQNLNHDAMYWYRQDPGQGLRLIYYSQIVNDFQKGDIAEGYSVSREKKESFPLTVTSAQKNPTAFYLCASNQDRYYNEQFFGPGTRLTVL.

CDR3 residues: CASSVSPDSRPQHF. The CDR3 region has the DNA TGTGCCAGCAGTGTCTCTCCAGACTCGCGGCCCCAGCATTTT. The chain joins TRBV6-4 to TRBJ1-5; D unresolved. Trimming took off 4 bases at V and 9 bases at J, with 16 bases between the two ends. This CDR3 has 14 amino acids. Germline CDR1 is MRHNA and CDR2 is SNTAGT.

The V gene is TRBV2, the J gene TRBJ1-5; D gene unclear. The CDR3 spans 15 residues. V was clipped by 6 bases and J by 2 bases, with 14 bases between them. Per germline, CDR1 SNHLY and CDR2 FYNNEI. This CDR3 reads CASSGLLVGNQPQHF. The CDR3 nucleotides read TGTGCCAGCAGCGGTCTCCTGGTGGGCAATCAGCCCCAGCATTTT.

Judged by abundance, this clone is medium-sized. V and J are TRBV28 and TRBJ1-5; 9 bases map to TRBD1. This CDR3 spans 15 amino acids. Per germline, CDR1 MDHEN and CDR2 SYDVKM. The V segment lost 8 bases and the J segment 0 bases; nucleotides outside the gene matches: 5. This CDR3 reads CASHWTGDSNQPQHF. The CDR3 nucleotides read TGTGCCAGCCATTGGACAGGGGATAGCAATCAGCCCCAGCATTTT.

CDR3 protein: CASSQLGGRALNEQFF. CDR3 coding DNA: TGTGCCAGCAGTCAACTCGGAGGGAGGGCCTTAAATGAGCAGTTCTTC. The chain employs TRBV28 and TRBJ2-1, with 7 bases that match TRBD2. Unmatched junction bases numbered 14, after V lost 5 bases and J lost 7 bases. The CDR3 is 16 residues long. CDR1 and CDR2 from the germline V gene are MDHEN and SYDVKM. Complete variable domain (other parts from reference TRBV28 and TRBJ2-1): DVKVTQSSRYLVKRTGEKVFLECVQDMDHENMFWYRQDPGLGLRLIYFSYDVKMKEKGDIPEGYSVSREKKERFSLILESASTNQTSMYLCASSQLGGRALNEQFFGPGTRLTVL.